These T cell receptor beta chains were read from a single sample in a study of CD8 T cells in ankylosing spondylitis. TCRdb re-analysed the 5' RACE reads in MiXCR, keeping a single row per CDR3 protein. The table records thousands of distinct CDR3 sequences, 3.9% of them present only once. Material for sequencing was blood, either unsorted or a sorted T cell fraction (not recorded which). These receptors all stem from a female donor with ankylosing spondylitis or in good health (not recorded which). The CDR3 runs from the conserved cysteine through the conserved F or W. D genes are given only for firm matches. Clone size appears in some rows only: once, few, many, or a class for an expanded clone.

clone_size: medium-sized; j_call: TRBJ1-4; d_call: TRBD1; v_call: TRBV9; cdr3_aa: CASSGRQGRESEKLFF; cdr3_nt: TGTGCCAGCAGCGGGCGACAGGGCCGGGAGAGTGAAAAACTGTTTTTT
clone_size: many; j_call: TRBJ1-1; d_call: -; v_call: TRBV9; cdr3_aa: CASSVAGLDTEAFF; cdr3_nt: TGTGCCAGCAGCGTAGCTGGCTTGGACACTGAAGCTTTCTTT
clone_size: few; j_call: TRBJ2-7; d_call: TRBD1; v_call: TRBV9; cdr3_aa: CASSVGTRTGAYEQYF; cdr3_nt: TGTGCCAGCAGCGTAGGGACCCGGACAGGAGCCTACGAGCAGTACTTC
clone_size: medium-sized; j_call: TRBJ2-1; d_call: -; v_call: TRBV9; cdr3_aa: CASSTYSGPMDEQFF; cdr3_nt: TGTGCCAGCAGCACGTACAGCGGACCTATGGATGAGCAGTTCTTC
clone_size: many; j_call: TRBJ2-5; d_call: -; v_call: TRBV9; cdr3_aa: CASSARQGIAGSLQETQYF; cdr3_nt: TGTGCCAGCAGCGCCCGACAGGGTATAGCGGGGAGCCTCCAAGAGACCCAGTACTTC
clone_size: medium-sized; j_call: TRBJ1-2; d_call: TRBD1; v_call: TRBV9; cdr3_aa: CASSAPTGTANYGYTF; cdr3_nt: TGTGCCAGCAGCGCTCCCACCGGGACAGCTAACTATGGCTACACCTTC
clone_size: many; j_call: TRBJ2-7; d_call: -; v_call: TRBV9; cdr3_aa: CASSVGISYEQYF; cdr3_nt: TGTGCCAGCAGCGTCGGAATCTCCTACGAGCAGTACTTC
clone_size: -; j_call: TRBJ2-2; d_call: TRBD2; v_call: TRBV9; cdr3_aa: CASSGGLASLTGELFF; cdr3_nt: TGTGCCAGCAGCGGAGGACTAGCGTCGCTCACCGGGGAGCTGTTTTTT
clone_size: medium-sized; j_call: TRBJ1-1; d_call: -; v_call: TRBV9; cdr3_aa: CASSPEPGNTEAFF; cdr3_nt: TGTGCCAGCAGCCCTGAACCAGGGAACACTGAAGCTTTCTTT
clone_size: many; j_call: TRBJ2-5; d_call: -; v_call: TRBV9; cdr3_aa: CASSVGGGRETQYF; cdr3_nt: TGTGCCAGCAGCGTAGGAGGGGGGCGAGAGACCCAGTACTTC
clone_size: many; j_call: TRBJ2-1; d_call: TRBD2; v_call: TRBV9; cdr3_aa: CASSVVGAGGNEQFF; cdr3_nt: TGTGCCAGCAGCGTAGTTGGAGCGGGGGGCAATGAGCAGTTCTTC
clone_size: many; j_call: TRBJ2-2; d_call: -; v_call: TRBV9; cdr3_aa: CASSARGQGTGELFF; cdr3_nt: TGTGCCAGCAGCGCCAGAGGGCAGGGCACCGGGGAGCTGTTTTTT
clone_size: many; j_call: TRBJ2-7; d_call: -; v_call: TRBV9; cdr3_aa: CASSVADSTLEQYF; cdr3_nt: TGTGCCAGCAGCGTAGCAGACAGTACACTAGAGCAGTACTTC
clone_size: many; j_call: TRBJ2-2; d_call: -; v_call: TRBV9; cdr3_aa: CATRTENTGELFF; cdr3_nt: TGTGCCACCAGGACAGAGAACACCGGGGAGCTGTTTTTT
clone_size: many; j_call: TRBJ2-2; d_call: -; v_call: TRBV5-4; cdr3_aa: CASSRWANTGELFF; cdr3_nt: TGTGCCAGCAGCCGTTGGGCGAACACCGGGGAGCTGTTTTTT
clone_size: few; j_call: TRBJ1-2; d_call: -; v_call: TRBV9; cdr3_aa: CASSDDIAVPGTGHYGYTF; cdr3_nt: TGTGCCAGCAGCGACGATATTGCGGTACCGGGGACCGGCCACTATGGCTACACCTTC
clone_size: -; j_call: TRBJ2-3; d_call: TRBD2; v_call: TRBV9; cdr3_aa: CASSVRVAGTDTQYF; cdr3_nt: TGTGCCAGCAGCGTAAGGGTAGCGGGGACAGATACGCAGTATTTT
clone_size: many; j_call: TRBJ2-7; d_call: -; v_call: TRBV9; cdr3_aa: CASSVGGQSSYEQYF; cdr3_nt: TGTGCCAGCAGCGTAGGGGGGCAGAGCTCCTACGAGCAGTACTTC
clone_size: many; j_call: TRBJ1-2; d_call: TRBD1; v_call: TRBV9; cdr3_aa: CASSRGDRWINYGYTF; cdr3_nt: TGTGCCAGCAGTAGAGGGGACAGGTGGATTAACTATGGCTACACCTTC
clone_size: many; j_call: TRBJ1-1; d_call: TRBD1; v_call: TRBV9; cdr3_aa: CASSPQTGRNTEAFF; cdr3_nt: TGTGCCAGCAGCCCCCAGACAGGGAGGAACACTGAAGCTTTCTTT
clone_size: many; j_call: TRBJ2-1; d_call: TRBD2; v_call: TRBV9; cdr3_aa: CASSLRLAGGGEQFF; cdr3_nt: TGTGCCAGCAGCCTCCGACTAGCGGGGGGGGGTGAGCAGTTCTTC
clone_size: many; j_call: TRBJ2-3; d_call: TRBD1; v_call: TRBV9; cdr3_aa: CASTGTVGTDTQYF; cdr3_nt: TGTGCCAGCACCGGGACAGTAGGAACAGATACGCAGTATTTT
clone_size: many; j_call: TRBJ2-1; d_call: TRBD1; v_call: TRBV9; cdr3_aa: CASSVDGTGYNEQFF; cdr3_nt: TGTGCCAGCAGCGTAGACGGGACAGGCTACAATGAGCAGTTCTTC
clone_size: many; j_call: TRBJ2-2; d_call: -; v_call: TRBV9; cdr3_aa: CASSVAHRDYGELFF; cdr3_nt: TGTGCCAGCAGCGTAGCTCACAGGGATTACGGGGAGCTGTTTTTT
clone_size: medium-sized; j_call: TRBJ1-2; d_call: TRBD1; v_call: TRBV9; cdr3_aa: CASSETDRTGVGYTF; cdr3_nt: TGTGCCAGCAGCGAAACGGACAGGACGGGGGTTGGCTACACCTTC
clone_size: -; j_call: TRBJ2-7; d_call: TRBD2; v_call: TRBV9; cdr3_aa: CASSPGGTMSSYEQYF; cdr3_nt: TGTGCCAGCAGCCCCGGGGGGACCATGAGCTCCTACGAGCAGTACTTC
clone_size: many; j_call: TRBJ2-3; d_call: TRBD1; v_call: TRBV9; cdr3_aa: CASSVPGQGITDTQYF; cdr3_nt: TGTGCCAGCAGCGTACCGGGACAGGGAATAACAGATACGCAGTATTTT
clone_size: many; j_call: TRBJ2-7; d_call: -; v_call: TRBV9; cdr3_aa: CASSVDGSYEQYF; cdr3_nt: TGTGCCAGCAGCGTAGATGGCTCCTACGAGCAGTACTTC
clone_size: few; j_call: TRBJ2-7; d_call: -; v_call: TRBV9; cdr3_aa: CASSPRTGREQYF; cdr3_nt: TGTGCCAGCAGCCCGCGGACGGGTAGAGAGCAGTACTTC
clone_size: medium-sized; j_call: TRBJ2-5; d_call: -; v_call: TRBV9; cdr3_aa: CASSSYGGLQETQYF; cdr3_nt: TGTGCCAGCAGCAGTTATGGAGGGCTCCAAGAGACCCAGTACTTC
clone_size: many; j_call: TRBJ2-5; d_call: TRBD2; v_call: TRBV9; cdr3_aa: CASSGGLAGGLEETQYF; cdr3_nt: TGTGCCAGCAGCGGGGGACTAGCGGGGGGATTAGAGGAGACCCAGTACTTC
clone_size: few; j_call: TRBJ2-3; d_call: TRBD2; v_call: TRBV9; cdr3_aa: CASSVGGFGTDTQYF; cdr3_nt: TGTGCCAGCAGCGTCGGGGGGTTCGGCACAGATACGCAGTATTTT
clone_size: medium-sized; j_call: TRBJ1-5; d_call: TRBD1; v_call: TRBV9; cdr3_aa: CASSWGEGAGQPQHF; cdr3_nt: TGTGCCAGCAGCTGGGGGGAGGGGGCTGGTCAGCCCCAGCATTTT
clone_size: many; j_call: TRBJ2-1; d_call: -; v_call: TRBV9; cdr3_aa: CASSVGDSGGDEQFF; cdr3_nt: TGTGCCAGCAGCGTAGGGGACAGCGGCGGGGATGAGCAGTTCTTC
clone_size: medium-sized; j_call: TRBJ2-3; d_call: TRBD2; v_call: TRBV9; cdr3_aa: CASSVGTSGADTQYF; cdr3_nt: TGTGCCAGCAGCGTAGGTACTAGCGGGGCGGATACGCAGTATTTT
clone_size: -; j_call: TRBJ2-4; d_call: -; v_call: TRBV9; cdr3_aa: CASSPTTLAKNIQYF; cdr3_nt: TGTGCCAGCAGCCCCACCACCTTGGCCAAAAACATTCAGTACTTC
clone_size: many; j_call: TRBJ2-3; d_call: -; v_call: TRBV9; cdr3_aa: CASSSRRNTQYF; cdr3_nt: TGTGCCAGCAGCTCCAGGCGAAATACGCAGTATTTT
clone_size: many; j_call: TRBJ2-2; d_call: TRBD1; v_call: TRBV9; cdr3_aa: CASSTGQGAGELFF; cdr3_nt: TGTGCCAGCAGCACGGGACAGGGGGCCGGGGAGCTGTTTTTT
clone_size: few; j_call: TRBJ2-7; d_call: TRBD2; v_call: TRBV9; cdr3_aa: CASSASTSGGAYEQYF; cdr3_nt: TGTGCCAGCAGCGCGAGTACTAGCGGGGGGGCCTACGAGCAGTACTTC
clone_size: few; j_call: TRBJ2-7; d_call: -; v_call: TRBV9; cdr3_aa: CASSVGRGASYEQYF; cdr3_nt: TGTGCCAGCAGCGTAGGACGGGGGGCGAGCTACGAGCAGTACTTC
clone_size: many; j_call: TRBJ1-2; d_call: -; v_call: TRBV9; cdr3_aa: CASSVGGGGVRGYTF; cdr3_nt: TGTGCCAGCAGCGTAGGAGGAGGGGGTGTGCGTGGCTACACCTTC
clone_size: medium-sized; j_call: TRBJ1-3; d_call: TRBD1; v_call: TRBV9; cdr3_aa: CASTDRGHSGNTIYF; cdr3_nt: TGTGCCAGCACGGACAGGGGGCATTCCGGAAACACCATATATTTT
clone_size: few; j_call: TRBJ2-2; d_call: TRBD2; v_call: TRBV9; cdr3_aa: CASSVSAGGRSGELFF; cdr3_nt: TGTGCCAGCAGCGTGAGTGCGGGGGGGCGGTCCGGGGAGCTGTTTTTT
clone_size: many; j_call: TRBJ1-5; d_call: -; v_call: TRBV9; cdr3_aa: CASSEGDSNQPQHF; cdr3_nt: TGTGCCAGCAGTGAAGGGGATAGCAATCAGCCCCAGCATTTT
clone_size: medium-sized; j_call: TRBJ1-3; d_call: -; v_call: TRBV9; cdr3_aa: CASSVGGHHSGNTIYF; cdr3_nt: TGTGCCAGCAGCGTAGGGGGGCACCACTCTGGAAACACCATATATTTT
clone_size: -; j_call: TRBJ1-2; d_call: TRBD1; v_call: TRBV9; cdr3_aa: CASSVEGTGGAPGYTF; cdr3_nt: TGTGCCAGCAGCGTAGAGGGGACAGGGGGCGCACCGGGCTACACCTTC
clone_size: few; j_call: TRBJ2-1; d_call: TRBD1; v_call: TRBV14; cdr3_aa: CASSPKGQGYNEQFF; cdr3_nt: TGTGCCAGCAGCCCAAAGGGACAGGGGTACAATGAGCAGTTCTTC